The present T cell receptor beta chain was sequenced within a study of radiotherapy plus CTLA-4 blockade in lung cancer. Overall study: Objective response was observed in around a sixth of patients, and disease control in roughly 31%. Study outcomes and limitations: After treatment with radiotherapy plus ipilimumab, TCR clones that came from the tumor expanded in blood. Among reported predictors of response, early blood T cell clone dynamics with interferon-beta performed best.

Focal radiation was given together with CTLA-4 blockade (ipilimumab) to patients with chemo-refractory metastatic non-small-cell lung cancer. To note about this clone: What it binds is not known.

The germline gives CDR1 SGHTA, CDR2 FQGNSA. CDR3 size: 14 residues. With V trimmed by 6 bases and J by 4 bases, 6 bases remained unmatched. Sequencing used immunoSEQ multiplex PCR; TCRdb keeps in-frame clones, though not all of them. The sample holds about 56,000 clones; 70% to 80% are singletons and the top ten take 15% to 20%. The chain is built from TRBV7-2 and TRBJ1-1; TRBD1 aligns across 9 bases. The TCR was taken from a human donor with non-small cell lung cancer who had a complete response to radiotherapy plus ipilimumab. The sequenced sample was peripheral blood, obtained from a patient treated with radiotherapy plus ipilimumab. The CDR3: CASRNRGQGTEAFF. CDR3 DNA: TGTGCCAGCAGAAACAGGGGGCAAGGCACTGAAGCTTTCTTT.